A single sample is the source of the 18 T cell receptor beta chains below, sequenced in a study of blood T cell repertoires in COVID-19. TCRdb's table, derived via immunoSEQ multiplex PCR, lists solely in-frame clones and lacks some. The data show under 250,000 clones, around 80% seen once. Sample: peripheral blood. These receptors all come from a woman in her forties or fifties with acute or convalescent COVID-19.

The chain uses TRBV11-3 and TRBJ2-7, with D perhaps matching TRBD1 (6 bases). Per germline, CDR1 SGHNT and CDR2 YENEEA. This CDR3 contains 13 residues. Trimming pared 4 bases from V and 5 bases from J, leaving 12 bases between. CDR3: CASSSTGFHEQYF. CDR3 DNA sequence: TGTGCCAGCAGCTCCACAGGGTTCCACGAGCAGTACTTC.

The chain is built from TRBV9 and TRBJ1-2; D perhaps matches TRBD1 (5 bases). In germline, CDR1 is SGDLS, CDR2 YYNGEE. Between the trimmed V and J ends, which lost 0 bases and 6 bases, there was a span of 9 bases. This CDR3 spans 13 amino acids. CDR3 amino acids: CASSVVAGHGYTF. The DNA of the CDR3 is TGTGCCAGCAGCGTAGTGGCAGGGCATGGCTACACCTTC.

The chain couples TRBV5-6 to TRBJ2-7; 9 nucleotides line up with TRBD2. Germline CDR1 SGHDT, CDR2 YYEEEE. This CDR3 has 15 residues. V shed 2 bases and J 2 bases; nucleotides not matched to a gene: 5. In nucleotides, the CDR3 is TGTGCCAGCAGCTTTAGGCGGGAGGGCCCCTACGAGCAGTACTTC. Protein sequence: CASSFRREGPYEQYF.

The CDR3 DNA reads TGTGCCACCAGTGACCCTAGTGGACAGGGGAGAGATTACGAGCAGTACTTC. It translates to CATSDPSGQGRDYEQYF. The V call is TRBV24-1, the J call TRBJ2-7; 9 bases line up with TRBD1. Germline trimming cut 4 bases from V and 4 bases from J; bases unmatched to any gene: 13. The CDR3 is 17 amino acids. The germline V gene encodes CDR1 KGHDR and CDR2 SFDVKD.

This chain joins TRBV5-1 and TRBJ1-5, with D possibly matching TRBD1 (5 bases). V dropped 4 bases and J dropped 1 base, with 15 bases sitting between them. The CDR3 spans 16 residues. CDR1 and CDR2 (germline): SGHRS, YFSETQ. This CDR3 reads CASSAGHGDSNQPQHF. CDR3 nucleotide sequence: TGCGCCAGCAGCGCGGGGCATGGGGACAGCAATCAGCCCCAGCATTTT.

V and J are TRBV6-5 and TRBJ2-7, with 8 positions matching TRBD1. The CDR3 contains 15 residues. The V segment lost 6 bases and the J segment 3 bases; nucleotides outside the gene matches: 10. The germline V gene has CDR1 MNHEY and CDR2 SVGAGI. This CDR3 is CASSSNLQGGYEQYF. The CDR3 DNA sequence: TGTGCCAGCAGCTCCAACCTACAGGGGGGCTACGAGCAGTACTTC.

The DNA of the CDR3 is TGTGCCAGCAGTGAGCCGGACAGGTCTTACGAGCAGTACTTC. Translating gives CASSEPDRSYEQYF. The gene calls are TRBV25-1 and TRBJ2-7, with 7 bases aligning to TRBD1. With 3 bases clipped from V and 4 bases from J, the junction kept 6 bases outside the gene matches. Germline V gene data show CDR1 as MGHDK and CDR2 as SYGVNS. The CDR3 is 14 amino acids.

The chain carries TRBV10-1 and TRBJ2-3; 9 nucleotides match TRBD2. This CDR3 spans 17 amino acids. J lost 4 bases, V lost 6 bases, and 14 bases had no gene match. Germline CDR1 reads WNHNN; CDR2 reads SYGVQD (reference sequence). This CDR3 reads CASSPIVDRGGADTQYF. The CDR3 DNA follows: TGCGCCAGCAGCCCGATCGTGGACCGCGGGGGGGCAGATACGCAGTATTTT.

This clone showed up many times. The chain uses TRBV5-6 and TRBJ2-1; 7 positions agree with TRBD2. Germline assignment: CDR1 SGHDT and CDR2 YYEEEE. The CDR3 has 15 amino acids. J gave up 6 bases and V 2 bases, and 8 bases lay outside the gene matches. Written as DNA, the CDR3 is TGTGCCAGCAGCTTTGGGAGGGGCTGGGGCAATGAGCAGTTCTTC. Translation gives CASSFGRGWGNEQFF.

The chain joins TRBV27 to TRBJ2-3, with a weak D call TRBD2 (5 bases). V lost 2 bases, J lost 2 bases, and 11 bases lay in between. Looked up from germline, CDR1 is MNHEY and CDR2 is SMNVEV (reference sequence). This CDR3 has 15 amino acids. The chain's CDR3 is CASSLRGRVTDTQYF. CDR3 sequence (DNA): TGTGCCAGCAGTTTACGCGGGCGGGTCACAGATACGCAGTATTTT.

This clone came up once. The chain is built from TRBV6-5 and TRBJ2-5; TRBD2 aligns across 10 bases. Germline lookup yields CDR1 MNHEY and CDR2 SVGAGI. CDR3 size: 15 residues. V trimming: 2 bases; J trimming: 3 bases; junction bases outside the gene matches: 3. CDR3 sequence (DNA): TGTGCCAGCAGTTACGCCCTAGCGGGAGAAGAGACCCAGTACTTC. The encoded protein is CASSYALAGEETQYF.

CDR3 DNA sequence: TGTGCCACCAGTGACCCGGGGTTGCACACCCAAGAGACCCAGTACTTC. Residues: CATSDPGLHTQETQYF. This sequence joins TRBV24-1 and TRBJ2-5; D is possibly TRBD2 (5 bases). This CDR3 is 16 amino acids long. V shed 4 bases and J shed 1 base, with 15 bases lying between them. Germline CDR1 KGHDR, CDR2 SFDVKD.

This chain joins TRBV5-1 and TRBJ1-1; no clear D. The V end was cut by 3 bases, the J end by 5 bases, with 14 bases between. This CDR3 has 14 amino acids. Germline lookup yields CDR1 SGHRS and CDR2 YFSETQ. CDR3 nucleotide sequence: TGCGCCAGCAGCTCTGGACCTCGAGGGACTGAAGCTTTCTTT. Residues: CASSSGPRGTEAFF.

This clone came up a few times. This chain connects TRBV6-5 to TRBJ1-1, with 7 bases lining up with TRBD1. With V trimmed by 4 bases and J by 6 bases, 8 bases remained unmatched. Germline V gives CDR1 MNHEY, CDR2 SVGAGI. This CDR3 region has 14 residues. The CDR3 DNA reads TGTGCCAGCAGTTCCTGGACAGGAGGGGCTGAAGCTTTCTTT. Protein sequence: CASSSWTGGAEAFF.

This sequence joins TRBV5-5 and TRBJ2-6; D perhaps matches TRBD1 (5 bases). Germline V gene lookup returns CDR1 SGHKS and CDR2 YYEKEE (reference sequence). This CDR3 has 15 amino acids. With 1 base removed from V and 4 bases from J, the gap between germline ends came to 9 bases. CDR3 sequence: CASSLQGTGANVLTF. DNA of the CDR3: TGTGCCAGCAGCTTGCAGGGAACCGGGGCCAACGTCCTGACTTTC. Filled out from reference TRBV5-5 and TRBJ2-6, the complete variable domain reads DAGVTQSPTHLIKTRGQQVTLRCSPISGHKSVSWYQQVLGQGPQFIFQYYEKEERGRGNFPDRFSARQFPNYSSELNVNALLLGDSALYLCASSLQGTGANVLTFGAGSRLTVL.

The chain uses TRBV18 and TRBJ2-7; D might be TRBD1 (5 bases). CDR1 is KGHSH, CDR2 LQKENI, per germline. The CDR3 loop spans 13 amino acids. The V and J ends lost 3 bases and 4 bases respectively, with 10 bases between them. CDR3 sequence (DNA): TGTGCCAGCTCACCTCAGACAGAATACGAGCAGTACTTC. The encoded protein is CASSPQTEYEQYF.

This clone is a singleton in its sample. V is TRBV6-5 and J is TRBJ1-1; D is ambiguous. V lost 6 bases and J 1 base, leaving 6 bases between the germline ends. This CDR3 region has 12 residues. Per germline, CDR1 MNHEY and CDR2 SVGAGI. CDR3: CASREGNTEAFF. Written as DNA, the CDR3 is TGTGCCAGCAGGGAGGGGAACACTGAAGCTTTCTTT.

This chain connects TRBV6-5 to TRBJ2-7; TRBD1 might be the D (5 bases). The V and J ends lost 4 bases and 5 bases respectively, with 15 bases between them. CDR3 length: 14 residues. CDR1 and CDR2 (germline): MNHEY, SVGAGI. The CDR3 nucleotides are TGTGCCAGCAGTTCTCCCACGCAGGGCCACGAGCAGTACTTC. The encoded protein is CASSSPTQGHEQYF.